This TCR beta chain was recorded in a study of beta chain features in type 1 diabetes. Study overall: Healthy donors, compared against patients, showed similar age, gender and cell yields. The samples had roughly 110,000,000 sorted cells examined in all. Study results and limitations: Relative to healthy donors, patients appeared to have naive, central memory and Treg TCRB repertoires that were more similar. Moderate yet significant TCRB CDR3 shortening was seen in Type 1 diabetes patients in all four CD4+ subsets. PCR might favor shorter templates, equally in patients and controls.

This clone occurred a few times. The antigen is undetermined. The isolated RNA, all of it, was reverse transcribed, so expressed TCRB transcripts were what got sequenced. Profiling relied on immunoSEQ multiplex PCR, and the TCRdb table lists in-frame clones only, not all of them. Of hundreds of thousands of clones in the sample, about an eighth were seen once. The sequence derives from a man between 18 and 29 years old with type 1 diabetes. The sequencing sample was made of naive CD4+ T cells from blood.

CDR3 residues: CASSLAPGVAFF. The CDR3 nucleotides are TGCGCCAGCAGCTTGGCTCCAGGGGTGGCTTTCTTT. The chain joins TRBV5-1 to TRBJ1-1, with D perhaps TRBD1 (6 bases). V was clipped by 0 bases and J by 11 bases, with 11 bases between them. CDR3 length: 12 residues. In germline, CDR1 is SGHRS, CDR2 YFSETQ. The whole variable domain, filled in from reference TRBV5-1 and TRBJ1-1, reads KAGVTQTPRYLIKTRGQQVTLSCSPISGHRSVSWYQQTPGQGLQFLFEYFSETQRNKGNFPGRFSGRQFSNSRSEMNVSTLELGDSALYLCASSLAPGVAFFGQGTRLTVV.